This T cell receptor beta chain was documented in a study of blood T cell repertoires in COVID-19. Authors' processing steps: The authors estimated nucleated cell counts from reference gene primer amplification. Libraries were prepared by immunoSEQ multiplex PCR; TCRdb keeps only in-frame clonotypes and omits some of them. The V and J calls and clone size are taken from that table; D and trimming were inferred from the DNA. The top ten hold 3% to 4% of the sample, which has approximately 88,000 clones, about 90% seen once. CDR3 length equals 13 residues. Losses at the gene ends were 3 bases for V and 2 bases for J; bases not matched to a gene: 1. Germline V gives CDR1 MNHNS, CDR2 SASEGT.

The specimen sequenced was peripheral blood. The genes are TRBV6-1 and TRBJ2-7; 7 nucleotides align to TRBD1. The TCR was taken from a woman aged 45-65 years in a cohort sampled during active COVID-19. CDR3 amino acids: CASSEGQTYEQYF. The CDR3 region has the DNA TGTGCCAGCAGTGAGGGACAGACCTACGAGCAGTACTTC.